The present T cell receptor beta chain was sequenced within a study of blood T cells in healthy people across ages. Trimming shortened V by 5 bases and J by 0 bases, and 14 bases separated the two germline ends. Germline CDR1 reads SGHTA; CDR2 reads FQGNSA. There are 16 residues in the CDR3. Through a sample-barcoded 5' primer and a J-beta primer mix, a second PCR was run for roughly 6 to 11 cycles. One entry per CDR3 protein results from TCRdb running MiXCR on the 5' RACE reads. The sample holds 750,000 to 950,000 distinct CDR3 sequences, 25% to 35% seen once. The sample was also linked to a second study, of T cells of mothers and their children. In that study: All donors were healthy and Caucasian; they were a few mothers and their six children.

The chain employs TRBV7-2 and TRBJ1-3; D gene uncertain. The source of this sequence is a woman aged 40 to 50 in good health. Material: blood. The CDR3 sequence: CASSGRLQSSGNTIYF. The DNA of the CDR3 is TGTGCCAGCAGCGGTCGGTTACAGAGCTCTGGAAACACCATATATTTT.